This T cell receptor beta chain was recorded in a study of T cell responses to AZD1222 COVID-19 vaccine. Study observations and caveats: Reports say nearly half of spike-specific TCRs go after unmutated variant regions. Spike regions recognized by vaccine-associated CD4 TCRs spanned the protein, led by 160-218 and 743-854. The donor group comprised mostly white British people and more females; the analysis possibly underestimated clonal diversity.

Germline-derived CDR1 and CDR2 are MNHNY and SVGAGI (reference sequence). Trimming cost V 4 bases and J 1 base, with 14 bases left between them. This CDR3 spans 15 amino acids. Measured with immunoSEQ multiplex PCR; TCRdb has only the in-frame clones, and not every one. The sample shows roughly 140,000 clones, roughly 80% of them seen only once. To note about this clone: Its cognate antigen is unknown.

The chain uses TRBV6-6 and TRBJ2-7, with D possibly matching TRBD1 (5 bases). Sequencing used peripheral blood, obtained on day 0 of MenACWY control vaccination. The receptor was derived from an adult in good health. CDR3 DNA sequence: TGTGCCAGCAGTTCCCAGGGCCCTGGGTCCTACGAGCAGTACTTC. It is translated as CASSSQGPGSYEQYF.